Listed below are T cell receptor beta chains from one sample, sequenced in a study of beta chain features in type 1 diabetes. The method was immunoSEQ multiplex PCR; TCRdb's version includes in-frame clones alone and lacks a portion of them. The data show some 410,000 clones, with roughly 14% seen just once and 0.035% to 0.045% held by the top ten. Sequencing input: naive CD4+ T cells from blood. These receptors were obtained from a man aged 30-40 years in good health. The CDR3 runs from the conserved cysteine through the conserved F or W. Size tells how often a clone was seen (once, few, many) or the class of an expanded clone, and some rows leave it out.

CDR3 protein | clone size | J gene | V gene
CASSQLAGVPRETQYF | - | TRBJ2-5 | TRBV4-2
CASSSKGSTEAFF | - | TRBJ1-1 | TRBV18
CASSAGFTDTQYF | few | TRBJ2-3 | TRBV7-2
CASSQGWGADTQYF | many | TRBJ2-3 | TRBV4-3
CAWSLRTGAREKLFF | - | TRBJ1-4 | TRBV30
CSVVTRVATEAFF | - | TRBJ1-1 | TRBV29-1
CASSEDRFDEQFF | few | TRBJ2-1 | TRBV5-6
CASSVNSGRFFNEQFF | few | TRBJ2-1 | TRBV7-3
CASSPKSWYTGELFF | - | TRBJ2-2 | TRBV5-6
CASSLIGWNSYEQYF | - | TRBJ2-7 | TRBV7-9
CASSSSSQETQYF | few | TRBJ2-5 | TRBV7-3
CASSRLPGTSGRWGRAKNIQYF | - | TRBJ2-4 | TRBV13
CASRVRWTVQETQYF | few | TRBJ2-5 | TRBV2
CASSLNYRGYEQYF | - | TRBJ2-7 | TRBV5-1
CAAGRAEAFF | - | TRBJ1-1 | TRBV10-3
CASSLYAGQIYNEQFF | few | TRBJ2-1 | TRBV7-2
CASSLALGRGEETQYF | few | TRBJ2-5 | TRBV27
CASSLAGTDTQYF | - | TRBJ2-3 | TRBV13
CASTKGAGNYGYTF | - | TRBJ1-2 | TRBV7-2
CASSQEWGPRRPLHF | few | TRBJ1-6 | TRBV4-1
CASSRGLRLEDEQFF | few | TRBJ2-1 | TRBV9